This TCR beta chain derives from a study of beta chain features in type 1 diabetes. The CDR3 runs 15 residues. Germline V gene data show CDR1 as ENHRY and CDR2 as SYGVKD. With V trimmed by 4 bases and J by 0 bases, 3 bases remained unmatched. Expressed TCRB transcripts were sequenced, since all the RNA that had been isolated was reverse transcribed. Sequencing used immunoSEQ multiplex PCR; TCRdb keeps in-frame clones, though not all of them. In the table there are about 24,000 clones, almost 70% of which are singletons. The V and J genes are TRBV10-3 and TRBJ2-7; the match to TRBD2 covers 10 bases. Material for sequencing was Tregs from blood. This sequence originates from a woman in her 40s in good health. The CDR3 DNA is TGTGCCATCAGTGGGACTAGCGGTTTCTCCTACGAGCAGTACTTC. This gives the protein CAISGTSGFSYEQYF.